This T cell receptor (beta chain) was recovered during a study of T-cell memory formation after mild COVID-19 listed by TCRdb under 2021. Describing the broader study: Most TCR sequence clusters were specific to one of the two donors. T-cell clones expanding and contracting after mild COVID-19 in a couple of donors were tracked by longitudinal TCRalpha and TCRbeta repertoire sequencing. The cohort comprised two young, previously healthy adult volunteers, one female and one male.

Ficoll-Paque density gradient centrifugation was used to isolate PBMCs. This sample was sequenced with an Illumina NovaSeq 6000. cDNA libraries for TCRalpha and TCRbeta were prepared by 5'RACE using constant-segment primers, with sample barcodes and unique molecular identifiers added. Trizol reagent was used to extract RNA from every sample. Amplification of the libraries took two PCR steps, and the second step added a second sample barcode plus Illumina TruSeq adapters. Sequencing of libraries was performed on an Illumina NovaSeq with 2 x 150 bp paired-end reads. The original methods were these. Demultiplexing of reads and collapsing into UMI-guided consensus sequences were performed with migec v1.2.7. Using mixcr v2.1.11, the UMI consensuses were aligned to TRA and TRB V and J templates and assembled into clonotypes. A clonotype was counted as expanded or contracted only if both edgeR and NoisET called the change significant, with noise models trained on biological replicates. For edgeR calls, the cutoffs were a false discovery rate-adjusted p below 0.01 and a log2 fold-change threshold of 1. As an exploratory analysis of dynamics, max-normalized trajectories of the 1000 most abundant clonotypes were examined with PCA combined with hierarchical clustering. The CD4 or CD8 phenotype of responding clones was assigned using the separately sequenced CD4+ and CD8+ repertoires. In TCRdb, the public reads were trimmed at Q25 with fastp and aligned with MiXCR, with productive beta chains retained. Records with the same CDR3 protein are collapsed into one entry carrying the most frequent genes and DNA. For this entry, the V and J calls and clone size follow TCRdb and not the study's own pipeline. This sample holds roughly 380,000 distinct CDR3 sequences; around 30% were observed only once. The top ten clones comprise 13% of the sample.

The paper's findings and limits, for the study overall: Balanced CD4/CD8 phenotypes were observed for clones contracting from day 15 to 85, whereas a bias towards CD4+ was observed for a second wave of clones expanding from day 15 to 37. Contracting CD4+ clones turned up mainly in the CM and EM memory subsets, whereas EMRA was where CD8+ clones were enriched. Some responding clones were detected in pre-infection memory, suggesting pre-existing cross-reactive memory T cells joined the SARS-CoV-2 response. The second-wave clones that peaked on day 37 were not confirmed to be SARS-CoV-2 specific. The study covered only two mild cases, and larger cohorts including severe cases with pre-infection samples were considered necessary.

This clonotype was seen more than once but under ten times. What antigen it recognizes has not been identified. No much larger clone exists at a distance of one base, and base qualities are not known. The sequence came from an adult woman who had mild COVID-19 (a few samples of this study predate the infection). The sample titles of this study are shuffled in the database, so cell type and time point are left out; the donor was told from shared clones. Sequencing was carried out using PBMCs or a T cell subset sorted from them (not recorded which).

The DNA reads TGTGCCAGCAGTCCACCTCGACAGGGGTCTTACGAGCAGTACTTC. Translated, it gives CASSPPRQGSYEQYF. The rearranged chain carries TRBV12-3 or TRBV12-4 and TRBJ2-7, with 8 central nucleotides matching TRBD1. The CDR3, from cysteine to phenylalanine, totals 15 residues. Only the CDR3 DNA is retained, 45 bases long and in frame from the first base. For this chain, trimming is 5 bases at the V end and 4 bases at the J end, and the number of junction bases without a gene match is 10.